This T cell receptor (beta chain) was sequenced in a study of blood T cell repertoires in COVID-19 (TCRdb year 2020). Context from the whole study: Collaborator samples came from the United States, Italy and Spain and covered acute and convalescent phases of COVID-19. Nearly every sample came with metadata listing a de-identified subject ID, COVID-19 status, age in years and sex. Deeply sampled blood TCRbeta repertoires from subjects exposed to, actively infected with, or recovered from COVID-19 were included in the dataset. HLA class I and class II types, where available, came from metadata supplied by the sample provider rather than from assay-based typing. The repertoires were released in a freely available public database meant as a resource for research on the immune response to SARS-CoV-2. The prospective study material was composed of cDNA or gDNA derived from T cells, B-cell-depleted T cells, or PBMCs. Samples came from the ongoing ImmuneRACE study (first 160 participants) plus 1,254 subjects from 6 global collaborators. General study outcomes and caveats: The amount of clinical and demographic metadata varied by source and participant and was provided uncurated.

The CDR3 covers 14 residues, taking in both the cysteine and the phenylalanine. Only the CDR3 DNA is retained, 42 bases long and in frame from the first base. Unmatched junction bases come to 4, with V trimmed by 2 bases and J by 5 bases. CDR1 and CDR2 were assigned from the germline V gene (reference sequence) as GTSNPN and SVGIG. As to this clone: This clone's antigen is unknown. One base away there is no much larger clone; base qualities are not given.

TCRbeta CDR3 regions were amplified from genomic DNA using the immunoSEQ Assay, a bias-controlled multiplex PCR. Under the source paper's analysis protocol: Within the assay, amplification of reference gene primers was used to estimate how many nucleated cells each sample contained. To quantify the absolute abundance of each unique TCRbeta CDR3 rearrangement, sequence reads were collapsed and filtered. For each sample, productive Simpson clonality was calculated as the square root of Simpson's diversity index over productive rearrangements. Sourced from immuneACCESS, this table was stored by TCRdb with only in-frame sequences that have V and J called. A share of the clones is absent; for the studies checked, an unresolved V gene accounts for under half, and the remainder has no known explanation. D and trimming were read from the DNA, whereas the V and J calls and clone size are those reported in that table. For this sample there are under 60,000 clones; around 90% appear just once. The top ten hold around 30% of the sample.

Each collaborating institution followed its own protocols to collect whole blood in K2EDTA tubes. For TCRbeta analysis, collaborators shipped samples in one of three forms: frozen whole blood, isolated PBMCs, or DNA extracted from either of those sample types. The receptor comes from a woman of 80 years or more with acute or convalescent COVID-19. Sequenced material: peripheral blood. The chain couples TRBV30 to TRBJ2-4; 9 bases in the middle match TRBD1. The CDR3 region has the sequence CAWSKGQGQNIQYF. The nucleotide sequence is TGTGCCTGGAGTAAGGGACAGGGTCAAAACATTCAGTACTTC.